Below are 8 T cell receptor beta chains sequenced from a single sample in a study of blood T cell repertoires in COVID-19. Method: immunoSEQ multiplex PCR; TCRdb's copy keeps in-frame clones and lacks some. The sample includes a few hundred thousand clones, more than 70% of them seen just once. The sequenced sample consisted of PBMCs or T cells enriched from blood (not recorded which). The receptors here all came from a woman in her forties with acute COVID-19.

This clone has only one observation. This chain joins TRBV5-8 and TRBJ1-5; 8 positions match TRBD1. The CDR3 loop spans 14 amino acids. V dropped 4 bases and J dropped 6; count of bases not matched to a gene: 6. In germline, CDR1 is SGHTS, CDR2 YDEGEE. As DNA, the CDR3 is TGTGCCAGCAGCGTACAGGGGGTGGCTCAGCCCCAGCATTTT. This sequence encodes CASSVQGVAQPQHF.

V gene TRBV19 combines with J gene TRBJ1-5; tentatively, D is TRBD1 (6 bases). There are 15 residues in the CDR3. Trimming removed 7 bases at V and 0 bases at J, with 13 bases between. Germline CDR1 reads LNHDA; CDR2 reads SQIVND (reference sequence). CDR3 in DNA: TGTGCCAGTAACGGACAGACCTATAGCAATCAGCCCCAGCATTTT. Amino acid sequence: CASNGQTYSNQPQHF.

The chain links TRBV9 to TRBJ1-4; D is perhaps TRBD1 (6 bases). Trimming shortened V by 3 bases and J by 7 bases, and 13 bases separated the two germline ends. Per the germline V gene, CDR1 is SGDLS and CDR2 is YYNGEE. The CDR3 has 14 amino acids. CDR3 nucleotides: TGTGCCAGCAGCGAGGGGGATTTTGGTGAAAAACTGTTTTTT. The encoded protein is CASSEGDFGEKLFF.

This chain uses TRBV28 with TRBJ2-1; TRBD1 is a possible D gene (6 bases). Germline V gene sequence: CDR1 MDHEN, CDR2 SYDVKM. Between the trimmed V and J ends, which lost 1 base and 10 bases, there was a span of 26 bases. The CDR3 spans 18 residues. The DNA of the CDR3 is TGTGCCAGCAGTTTATTCGTATACAGGGCCATACGGAACGGAGAGCAGTTCTTC. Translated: CASSLFVYRAIRNGEQFF.

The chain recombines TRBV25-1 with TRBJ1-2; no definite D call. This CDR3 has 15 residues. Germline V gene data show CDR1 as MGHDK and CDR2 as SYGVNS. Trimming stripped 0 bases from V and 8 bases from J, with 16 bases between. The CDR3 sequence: CASSEYEGFLIGYTF. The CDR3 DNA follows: TGTGCCAGCAGTGAATATGAGGGCTTCCTCATCGGCTACACCTTC.

The CDR3 DNA sequence: TGTGCCAGCAGTTGGACAGGGGTCATGAACACTGAAGCTTTCTTT. It yields the protein CASSWTGVMNTEAFF. This chain joins TRBV27 and TRBJ1-1; 9 bases align to TRBD1. The trim removed 4 bases at V and 0 bases at J, leaving 3 bases unmatched. This CDR3 comprises 15 residues. Germline-derived CDR1 and CDR2 are MNHEY and SMNVEV (reference sequence).

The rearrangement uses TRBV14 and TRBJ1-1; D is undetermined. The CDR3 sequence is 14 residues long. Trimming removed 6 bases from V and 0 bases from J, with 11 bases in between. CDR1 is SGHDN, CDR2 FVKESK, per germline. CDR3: CASRLTALNTEAFF. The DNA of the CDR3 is TGTGCCAGCAGGCTTACAGCATTGAACACTGAAGCTTTCTTT.

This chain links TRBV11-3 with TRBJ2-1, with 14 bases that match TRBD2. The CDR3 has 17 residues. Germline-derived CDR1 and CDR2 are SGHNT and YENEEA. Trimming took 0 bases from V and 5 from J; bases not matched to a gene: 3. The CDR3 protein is CASSLDGLAGGNNEQFF. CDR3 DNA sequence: TGTGCCAGCAGCTTAGATGGACTAGCGGGAGGAAACAATGAGCAGTTCTTC.